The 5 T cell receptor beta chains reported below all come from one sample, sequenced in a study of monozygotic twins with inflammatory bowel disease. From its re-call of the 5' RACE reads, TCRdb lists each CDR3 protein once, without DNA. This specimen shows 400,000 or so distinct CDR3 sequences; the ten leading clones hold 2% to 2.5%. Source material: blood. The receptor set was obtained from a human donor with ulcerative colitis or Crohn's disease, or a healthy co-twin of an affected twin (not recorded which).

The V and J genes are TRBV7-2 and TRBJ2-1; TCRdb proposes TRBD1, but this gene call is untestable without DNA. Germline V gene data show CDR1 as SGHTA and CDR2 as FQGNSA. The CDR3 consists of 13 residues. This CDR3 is CASSLNRGGEQFF. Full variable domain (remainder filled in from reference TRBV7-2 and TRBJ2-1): GAGVSQSPSNKVTEKGKDVELRCDPISGHTALYWYRQSLGQGLEFLIYFQGNSAPDKSGLPSDRFSAERTGGSVSTLTIQRTQQEDSAVYLCASSLNRGGEQFFGPGTRLTVL.

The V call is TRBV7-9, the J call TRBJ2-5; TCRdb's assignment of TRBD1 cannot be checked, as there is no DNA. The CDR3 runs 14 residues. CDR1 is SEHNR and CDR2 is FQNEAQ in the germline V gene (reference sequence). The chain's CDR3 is CASSLLQGWETQYF.

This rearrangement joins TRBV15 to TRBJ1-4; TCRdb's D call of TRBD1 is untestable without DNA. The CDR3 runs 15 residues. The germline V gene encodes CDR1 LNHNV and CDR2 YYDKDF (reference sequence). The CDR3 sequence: CATRPTGSTNEKLFF.

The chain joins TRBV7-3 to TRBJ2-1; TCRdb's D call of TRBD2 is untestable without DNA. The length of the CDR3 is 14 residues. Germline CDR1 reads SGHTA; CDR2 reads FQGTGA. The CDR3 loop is CASSLFSGGNEQFF.

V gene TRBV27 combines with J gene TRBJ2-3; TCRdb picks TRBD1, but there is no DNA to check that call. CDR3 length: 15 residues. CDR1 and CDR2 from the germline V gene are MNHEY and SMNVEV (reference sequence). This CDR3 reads CASRDKGQGTDTQYF.